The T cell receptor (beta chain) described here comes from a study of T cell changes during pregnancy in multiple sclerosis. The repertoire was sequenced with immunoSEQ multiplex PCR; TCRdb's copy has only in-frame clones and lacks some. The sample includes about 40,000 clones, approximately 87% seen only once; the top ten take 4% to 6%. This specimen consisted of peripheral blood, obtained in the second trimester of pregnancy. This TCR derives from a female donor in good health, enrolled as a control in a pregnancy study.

The DNA for the CDR3 is TGTGCCAGCAGGGACCTGGGACAGTCATATAACAATGAGCAGTTCTTC. Protein product: CASRDLGQSYNNEQFF. The chain couples TRBV2 to TRBJ2-1; TRBD1 agrees at 7 bases. Trimming removed 6 bases from V and 5 bases from J; junction bases left unmatched: 13. The CDR3 totals 16 residues. Germline CDR1 reads SNHLY; CDR2 reads FYNNEI.